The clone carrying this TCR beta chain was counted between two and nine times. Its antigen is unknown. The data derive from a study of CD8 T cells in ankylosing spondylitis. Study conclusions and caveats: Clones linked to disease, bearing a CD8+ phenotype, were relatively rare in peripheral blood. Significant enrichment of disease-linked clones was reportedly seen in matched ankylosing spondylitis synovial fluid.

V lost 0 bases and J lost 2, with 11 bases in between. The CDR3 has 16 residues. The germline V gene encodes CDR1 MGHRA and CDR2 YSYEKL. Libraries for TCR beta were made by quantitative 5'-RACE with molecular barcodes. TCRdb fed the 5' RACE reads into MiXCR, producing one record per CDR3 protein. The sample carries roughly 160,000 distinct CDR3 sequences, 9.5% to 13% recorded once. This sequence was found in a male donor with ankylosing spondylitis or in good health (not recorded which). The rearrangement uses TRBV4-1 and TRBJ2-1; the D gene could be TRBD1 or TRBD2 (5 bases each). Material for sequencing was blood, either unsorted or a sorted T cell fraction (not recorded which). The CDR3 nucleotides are TGCGCCAGCAGCCAAGATGGGGGATTCACCTACAATGAGCAGTTCTTC. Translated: CASSQDGGFTYNEQFF.